This T cell receptor (beta chain) was sequenced in a study of blood T cell repertoires in COVID-19. Across the study: COVID-19 samples collected from the United States, Italy and Spain covered acute and convalescent phases. From T cells, B-cell-depleted T cells, or PBMCs came the material, which was cDNA or gDNA.

Methods used by the authors: Estimation of nucleated cell counts was performed using reference gene primer amplification. Assay: immunoSEQ multiplex PCR; the TCRdb copy retains only in-frame clones and omits some. Clone size and V and J calls were adopted from that table, with D and trimming inferred from the DNA. The table has a few hundred thousand clones, 90% seen once. Germline loops: CDR1 SGHRS, CDR2 YFSETQ. The V end was cut by 3 bases, the J end by 8 bases, with 21 bases between. The length of the CDR3 is 16 residues. Self-reported history from a screening survey and questionnaire set each donor's cohort.

The V call is TRBV5-1, the J call TRBJ1-3, with D possibly being TRBD1 (6 bases). The receptor was derived from a man younger than 35 who had recovered from COVID-19. Sequencing was done on a sample of PBMCs or T cells enriched from blood (not recorded which). CDR3 amino acids: CASSSSTGPSLDTIYF. In DNA form, the CDR3 reads TGCGCCAGCAGCTCCTCCACAGGGCCCTCTTTGGACACCATATATTTT.